This paragraph covers one TCR beta chain sequence. The record originates from a study of blood T cell repertoires in COVID-19. Study-level information: Samples came from the United States, Italy and Spain, spanning acute and convalescent COVID-19. T cells, B-cell-depleted T cells, or PBMCs supplied cDNA or gDNA.

The germline V gene encodes CDR1 MDHEN and CDR2 SYDVKM. Trimming left V 3 bases short and J 7 bases short, with 9 bases between. This CDR3 has 13 residues. In the original processing: Amplified reference gene primers provided the basis for estimating nucleated cell counts. The assay was immunoSEQ multiplex PCR, and TCRdb's table has in-frame clones only and misses some. That table gives V, J and clone size, and the DNA gave D and trimming. The sample carries some 200,000 clones, 86% recorded once. This TCR was sampled from a man older than 75 with acute or convalescent COVID-19. Sample: peripheral blood. This sequence joins TRBV28 and TRBJ1-4, with unresolved D. DNA of the CDR3: TGTGCCAGCAGTTTTGACGGGATTGAAAAACTGTTTTTT. It translates to CASSFDGIEKLFF.